This T cell receptor beta chain was retrieved from a study of molecular identifiers for immune sequencing clone quantification. Based on a CD8+CD4-CCR7+CD45RA+ profile, naive CD8 T cells were sorted. TCRdb ran MiXCR on the PCR reads and lists one entry per CDR3 protein. The table shows approximately 10,000 distinct CDR3 sequences, with about 18% occurring only once. This clonotype is medium-sized. The sequencing sample was made of naive CD8+ T cells from blood, with Jurkat cell RNA spiked in. Subset meaning: FACS-sorted CD8+CD4-CCR7+CD45RA+ naive T cells. The receptor's source is a human donor in good health. Some libraries in this study had Jurkat cell RNA spiked in.

The CDR3 here is CASSLGSGSTGTQYF. In DNA form, the CDR3 reads TGTGCCAGCAGCTTAGGTAGCGGGAGTACCGGTACGCAGTATTTT. This chain uses TRBV7-2 with TRBJ2-3; the match to TRBD2 covers 9 bases. The CDR3 consists of 15 residues. The junction had 7 bases not matched to a gene; V was cut back by 1 base and J by 8 bases. Germline CDR1 reads SGHTA; CDR2 reads FQGNSA.